A single sample gave rise to the 11 T cell receptor beta chains below, sequenced in a study of T cells in Graves' hyperthyroidism and ophthalmopathy. Regions amplified from RNA transcripts were the TCR beta CDR3 regions. First-round RT-PCR targeting the TCR CDR3 was performed with the HTBI primer set. TCRdb reanalysed the multiplex PCR reads using MiXCR and keeps one entry per CDR3 protein. Of 700,000 to 950,000 distinct CDR3 sequences listed, around a third are singletons. The sequenced sample consisted of blood. These receptors were obtained from a woman in her forties with Graves' hyperthyroidism.

This clonotype has more than one count but fewer than ten. The CDR3 here is CASSSLTRGEKLFF. The CDR3 bases are TGTGCCAGCAGTTCCCTGACCCGGGGTGAAAAACTGTTTTTT. The genes are TRBV12-3 or TRBV12-4 and TRBJ1-4, with D unclear. The CDR3 is 14 amino acids. With 4 bases removed from V and 7 bases from J, the gap between germline ends came to 13 bases.

This clonotype showed up many times. This sequence joins TRBV10-3 and TRBJ1-1, with D unresolved. Germline V lookup: CDR1 ENHRY, CDR2 SYGVKD. V was shortened by 6 bases and J by 1 base, with 12 bases between the two germline ends. CDR3 size: 14 residues. The CDR3 sequence: CAIRGGGRNTEAFF. The CDR3 nucleotides are TGTGCCATCAGGGGCGGAGGTCGGAACACTGAAGCTTTCTTT.

This clonotype was observed a few times. The V gene is TRBV19, the J gene TRBJ1-5; maybe TRBD1 (5 bases). Deletions cut 7 bases from V and 4 bases from J, with 20 bases between. Germline V gene sequence: CDR1 LNHDA, CDR2 SQIVND (reference sequence). The CDR3 is 16 residues long. The CDR3 DNA follows: TGTGCCAGTATAACGAGGGGCGCGGGTAAAAATCAGCCCCAGCATTTT. This gives the protein CASITRGAGKNQPQHF.

This clonotype came up a few times. CDR3 region: CSARTGGDEKLFF. For the CDR3, the DNA is TGCAGTGCCAGGACAGGGGGCGACGAAAAACTGTTTTTT. The V and J genes are TRBV20-1 and TRBJ1-4; 11 bases match TRBD1. The CDR3 has 13 amino acids. Germline V gives CDR1 DFQATT, CDR2 SNEGSKA (reference sequence). V lost 6 bases and J lost 8; bases outside the gene matches: 5.

Details on this clonotype: Here the CDR3 omits its conserved ending phenylalanine or tryptophan, so a read error is the likely source. Because the CDR3's place on the DNA is in doubt, the DNA is left out and the CDR3 is given as listed by TCRdb. The CDR3 is CATTGEPANY. The chain is built from TRBV10-3 and TRBJ1-1; the table's D call TRBD1 went unverified against the DNA. CDR1 is ENHRY, CDR2 SYGVKD, per germline. The CDR3 sequence runs 10 residues, both termini included.

This clonotype was observed at least ten times. V and J are TRBV7-9 and TRBJ2-5, with D unclear. The CDR3 totals 14 residues. V lost 1 base to trimming and J lost 2 bases, with 8 bases between them. Germline CDR1 reads SEHNR; CDR2 reads FQNEAQ (reference sequence). The CDR3 DNA reads as TGTGCCAGCAGCTTAGAGCGAGGACAAGAGACCCAGTACTTC. It is translated as CASSLERGQETQYF.

The table lists this clonotype with a few counts. The chain uses TRBV10-3 and TRBJ1-1, with D possibly TRBD1 on 5 matching bases. This CDR3 has 16 amino acids. Germline CDR1 reads ENHRY; CDR2 reads SYGVKD. The V end lost 7 bases, the J end lost 1 base, and 19 bases lay between the germline ends. The chain's CDR3 is CAIKSGGGGKNTEAFF. The CDR3 DNA is TGTGCCATCAAATCCGGGGGGGGTGGGAAGAACACTGAAGCTTTCTTT.

V and J are TRBV25-1 and TRBJ2-7, with D tentatively TRBD1 (6 bases). V lost 3 bases, J lost 5 bases, and 14 bases lay in between. The germline CDR1 and CDR2 sequences are MGHDK and SYGVNS. The CDR3 covers 14 residues. The CDR3 DNA sequence: TGTGCCAGCAGTGAGAGGACAGCCGGGGACGAGCAGTACTTC. Translation: CASSERTAGDEQYF.

The chain joins TRBV27 to TRBJ2-2; D might be TRBD1 or TRBD2, each matching 5 bases. The CDR3 totals 15 residues. From germline, CDR1 is MNHEY and CDR2 SMNVEV (reference sequence). Trimming cost V 5 bases and J 2 bases, with 12 bases left between them. The CDR3 DNA follows: TGTGCCAGCAGTATCCGGGACGATAACACCGGGGAGCTGTTTTTT. This codes for CASSIRDDNTGELFF.

This clonotype was picked up one time. A much larger clone lies a single base off, so this may be a read error. The CDR3, as DNA: TGTGCCAGCAGCGACCCGGGACAGGGACCTTTACCCCTCCACTTT. Translating gives CASSDPGQGPLPLHF. The rearrangement links TRBV9 to TRBJ1-6, with 9 positions matching TRBD1. J gave up 12 bases and V 3 bases, and 10 bases lay outside the gene matches. There are 15 residues in the CDR3. CDR1 is SGDLS and CDR2 is YYNGEE in the germline V gene.

The chain uses TRBV10-3 and TRBJ2-3; 10 bases fit TRBD2. The CDR3 runs to 15 residues. The trim removed 7 bases at V and 7 bases at J, leaving 11 bases unmatched. CDR1 ENHRY and CDR2 SYGVKD come from the germline V gene. CDR3: CAITSGGAGENTQYF. In DNA, the CDR3 is TGTGCCATCACGAGCGGGGGGGCGGGCGAAAATACGCAGTATTTT.